The 28 T cell receptor beta chains presented below share a single source sample, sequenced in a study of T cell responses to AZD1222 COVID-19 vaccine. Some clones are missing from TCRdb's copy, which holds only in-frame ones; the method was immunoSEQ multiplex PCR. The table lists about 110,000 clones, under 95% of them singletons. The sequencing here drew on peripheral blood, taken on day 0 of AZD1222 vaccination. All receptors come from an adult in good health.

The J gene is TRBJ2-1, the V gene TRBV12-2; TRBD2, the D gene given by the table, was not confirmed from the DNA. TRBV12-2 is a pseudogene locus. The CDR3 has 13 residues. The CDR3 bases are TGTGCAAGTCGCTCAATCTACGGTAATGAGCAGTTCTTC. Protein sequence: CASRSIYGNEQFF.

V usage is TRBV6-6 and J usage is TRBJ2-7, with a possible D match to TRBD1 (6 bases). This CDR3 is built from 12 residues. The V gene's germline CDR1 is MNHNY and CDR2 SVGAGI (reference sequence). V lost 5 bases and J 4 bases, leaving 9 bases between the germline ends. The chain's CDR3 is CASSPTGYEQYF. The CDR3 nucleotides are TGTGCCAGCAGTCCAACAGGGTACGAGCAGTACTTC.

The chain joins TRBV5-1 to TRBJ2-7; 7 nucleotides align to TRBD1. Germline V CDR1 and CDR2: SGHRS, YFSETQ. There are 14 residues in the CDR3. V was clipped by 1 base and J by 6 bases; unmatched bases: 7. CDR3 nucleotides: TGCGCCAGCAGCTTGCCGGGACAGTATTCCGAGCAGTACTTC. Its protein is CASSLPGQYSEQYF.

The chain carries TRBV12-5 and TRBJ2-7; TRBD1 matches at 11 bases. The CDR3 is made up of 16 amino acids. The junction had 6 bases not matched to a gene; V was cut back by 2 bases and J by 3 bases. Germline V gene sequence: CDR1 LGHNT, CDR2 FRNRAP. The CDR3 DNA sequence: TGTGCTAGTGGTTTGAGAGGGGGGACAGGGGGCTACGAGCAGTACTTC. It specifies CASGLRGGTGGYEQYF.

The V call is TRBV12-3 or TRBV12-4, the J call TRBJ1-2; D unclear. The V end lost 8 bases, the J end lost 2 bases, and 12 bases lay between the germline ends. The CDR3 contains 13 residues. The CDR3 DNA is TGTGCCAGCTCCAAAAGAGGGAACTATGGCTACACCTTC. The encoded protein is CASSKRGNYGYTF.

The rearrangement links TRBV28 to TRBJ1-3; 7 nucleotides agree with TRBD1. After removal of 3 bases from V and 4 bases from J, the junction contained 9 bases not matched to a gene. The CDR3 is 16 amino acids. Germline-derived CDR1 and CDR2 are MDHEN and SYDVKM. The CDR3 DNA reads as TGTGCCAGCAGTTTGCCCGGGAACAGGGGAGGAAACACCATATATTTT. Encoded protein: CASSLPGNRGGNTIYF.

J is TRBJ2-7 and V is TRBV6-5, with no clear D. Germline-derived CDR1 and CDR2 are MNHEY and SVGAGI. V dropped 8 bases and J dropped 6 bases, with 14 bases sitting between them. The CDR3 covers 12 residues. The CDR3 DNA reads TGTGCCAGCCCAAACCGGTCGGGCGAGCAGTACTTC. This encodes CASPNRSGEQYF.

The chain recombines TRBV5-5 with TRBJ1-2, with 9 bases fitting TRBD1. The CDR3 has 13 residues. With V trimmed by 4 bases and J by 5 bases, 3 bases remained unmatched. Per germline, CDR1 SGHKS and CDR2 YYEKEE (reference sequence). The CDR3 is CASSRGQGYGYTF. CDR3 nucleotides: TGTGCCAGCAGCCGGGGACAGGGATATGGCTACACCTTC.

The chain carries TRBV7-9 and TRBJ1-2; 9 bases line up with TRBD1. The CDR3 is 16 amino acids. The V gene's germline CDR1 is SEHNR and CDR2 FQNEAQ (reference sequence). V lost 6 bases and J lost 4; bases outside the gene matches: 12. This chain's CDR3 is CASSPGTGTGSYGYTF. CDR3 nucleotide sequence: TGTGCCAGCAGTCCCGGGACAGGGACGGGATCCTATGGCTACACCTTC.

As regards this clone: The junction differs from germline at one of its ends, possibly a read error. This sequence joins TRBV5-5 and TRBJ2-2; the D gene is possibly TRBD2 (6 bases). Germline V gene data show CDR1 as SGHKS and CDR2 as YYEKEE (reference sequence). The CDR3 consists of 15 residues. The CDR3 loop reads CASSQSQSYTGGLFF. The CDR3 bases are TGTGCCAGCAGCCAGTCTCAGTCGTACACCGGGGGGCTGTTTTTT. The full variable domain, with the rest looked up from reference TRBV5-5 and TRBJ2-2, is DAGVTQSPTHLIKTRGQQVTLRCSPISGHKSVSWYQQVLGQGPQFIFQYYEKEERGRGNFPDRFSARQFPNYSSELNVNALLLGDSALYLCASSQSQSYTGGLFFGEGSRLTVL.

V is TRBV9 and J is TRBJ2-5, with D unresolved. Trimming took 0 bases from V and 4 from J, leaving 10 bases between them. This CDR3 contains 14 residues. The germline gives CDR1 SGDLS, CDR2 YYNGEE. This CDR3 reads CASSVGPLGETQYF. The DNA for the CDR3 is TGTGCCAGCAGCGTAGGGCCACTCGGAGAGACCCAGTACTTC.

V is TRBV12-3 or TRBV12-4 and J is TRBJ1-2, with 7 positions matching TRBD1. J gave up 9 bases and V 6 bases, and 7 bases lay outside the gene matches. CDR3 length: 12 residues. The CDR3 DNA is TGTGCCAGCAGCGGAACAGGGGCTCGCTACACCTTC. This gives the protein CASSGTGARYTF.

This chain links TRBV6-1 with TRBJ1-2; possible D gene TRBD1, 6 bases. The CDR3 contains 16 residues. The germline gives CDR1 MNHNS, CDR2 SASEGT. The V gene lost 2 bases and the J gene lost 5 bases, with 18 bases spanning the gap. The CDR3 DNA reads as TGTGCCAGCAGTGAACTCTCAGGGGAGCGTGGGTATGGCTACACCTTC. It yields the protein CASSELSGERGYGYTF.

The chain is built from TRBV3-1 (or the pseudogene TRBV3-2) and TRBJ2-1; D is unclear. Germline values: CDR1 LGHDT, CDR2 YNNKEL (reference sequence). Trimming took off 1 base at V and 5 bases at J, with 6 bases between the two ends. The CDR3 extends over 13 amino acids. DNA for the CDR3: TGTGCCAGCAGCCAAGTGCCCGACAATGAGCAGTTCTTC. As protein: CASSQVPDNEQFF.

V is TRBV9 and J is TRBJ1-2, with 12 bases aligning to TRBD1. The germline V gene encodes CDR1 SGDLS and CDR2 YYNGEE. The CDR3 sequence is 14 residues long. The V segment lost 6 bases and the J segment 6 bases; nucleotides outside the gene matches: 6. As DNA, the CDR3 is TGTGCCAGCAAAACCGGGACAGGGGGCCATGGCTACACCTTC. Its translation is CASKTGTGGHGYTF.

V is TRBV7-8 and J is TRBJ2-7; D is ambiguous. Germline CDR1 reads SGHVS; CDR2 reads FQNEAQ. The ends were cut back, 1 base at V and 6 bases at J, with 7 bases in the middle. This CDR3 region has 12 residues. This chain's CDR3 is CASSLELIEQYF. The CDR3 bases are TGTGCCAGCAGCTTAGAACTAATCGAGCAGTACTTC.

The count of this clone is one. This sequence joins TRBV4-1 and TRBJ1-5; D gene uncertain. Trimming left V 0 bases short and J 3 bases short, with 9 bases between. Germline CDR1 and CDR2: MGHRA and YSYEKL. The length of the CDR3 is 15 residues. The CDR3 reads CASSQERLYNQPQHF. The CDR3 DNA reads as TGCGCCAGCAGCCAAGAAAGGTTGTACAATCAGCCCCAGCATTTT.

The rearrangement links TRBV27 to TRBJ1-1; D call uncertain. The CDR3 consists of 12 residues. Trimming pared 5 bases from V and 2 bases from J, leaving 6 bases between. Looked up from germline, CDR1 is MNHEY and CDR2 is SMNVEV (reference sequence). The CDR3 protein is CASSQRNTEAFF. The CDR3 region has the DNA TGTGCCAGCAGTCAACGTAACACTGAAGCTTTCTTT.

The CDR3: CATRRTDYGYTF. CDR3 DNA sequence: TGTGCCACCCGGAGGACGGATTATGGCTACACCTTC. The chain has TRBV6-5 and TRBJ1-2; D gene ambiguous. CDR3 size: 12 residues. The germline V gene has CDR1 MNHEY and CDR2 SVGAGI. V lost 10 bases and J lost 5, with 14 bases in between.

V usage is TRBV5-1 and J usage is TRBJ2-3; 11 bases map to TRBD1. This CDR3 has 17 residues. Germline CDR1 reads SGHRS; CDR2 reads YFSETQ. V shed 4 bases and J 3 bases; nucleotides not matched to a gene: 10. The CDR3 DNA is TGCGCCAGCAGCCCGGGCTCAGGACAGGGGGCAACAGATACGCAGTATTTT. Translating gives CASSPGSGQGATDTQYF. Complete variable domain (other parts from reference TRBV5-1 and TRBJ2-3): KAGVTQTPRYLIKTRGQQVTLSCSPISGHRSVSWYQQTPGQGLQFLFEYFSETQRNKGNFPGRFSGRQFSNSRSEMNVSTLELGDSALYLCASSPGSGQGATDTQYFGPGTRLTVL.

The genes are TRBV6-5 and TRBJ2-7; TRBD2 agrees at 11 bases. V shed 0 bases and J 2 bases; nucleotides not matched to a gene: 0. The germline V gene encodes CDR1 MNHEY and CDR2 SVGAGI. The CDR3 covers 15 residues. The DNA of the CDR3 is TGTGCCAGCAGTTACTCTAGCGGGGGGGCCTACGAGCAGTACTTC. Protein product: CASSYSSGGAYEQYF.

The chain is built from TRBV6-2 or TRBV6-3 and TRBJ2-1; no definite D call. Germline-derived CDR1 and CDR2 are MNHEY and SVGEGT. Trimming took 4 bases from V and 9 from J, leaving 16 bases between them. The CDR3 is 14 residues long. The CDR3 sequence: CASSSQTQSIEQFF. CDR3 DNA sequence: TGTGCCAGCAGTTCCCAGACACAGAGCATTGAGCAGTTCTTC.

The chain is built from TRBV5-1 and TRBJ1-4; the D gene is possibly TRBD1 (5 bases). CDR3 size: 15 residues. In germline, CDR1 is SGHRS, CDR2 YFSETQ. Trimming left V 0 bases short and J 4 bases short, with 10 bases between. CDR3 DNA: TGCGCCAGCAGCTTGGGAGACAGCCATAATGAAAAACTGTTTTTT. Protein product: CASSLGDSHNEKLFF.

This clone was counted a single time. The CDR3 DNA is TGTGCCAGCAGCTTAGCGGTGGGCGGACAGGCCTGGTACTATGGCTACACCTTC. Translation: CASSLAVGGQAWYYGYTF. This rearrangement joins TRBV7-2 to TRBJ1-2, with 7 nucleotides matching TRBD1. This CDR3 has 18 residues. Germline V gene sequence: CDR1 SGHTA, CDR2 FQGNSA. V lost 0 bases and J lost 3; bases outside the gene matches: 13.

The chain recombines TRBV5-4 with TRBJ2-5; D perhaps matches TRBD2 (5 bases). Between the trimmed V and J ends, which lost 0 bases and 2 bases, there was a span of 8 bases. CDR3 length: 14 residues. Germline loops: CDR1 SGHNT, CDR2 YYREEE (reference sequence). Here the CDR3 reads CASSLGRGQETQYF. The CDR3 coding sequence is TGTGCCAGCAGCTTGGGACGGGGACAAGAGACCCAGTACTTC.

The chain is built from TRBV6-1 and TRBJ2-7; a possible D gene is TRBD2 (5 bases). The CDR3 has 12 residues. Germline V gene data show CDR1 as MNHNS and CDR2 as SASEGT. Between the trimmed V and J ends, which lost 3 bases and 6 bases, there was a span of 9 bases. The CDR3 loop reads CASSDRDLEQYF. Written as DNA, the CDR3 is TGTGCCAGCAGTGACCGGGATCTCGAGCAGTACTTC.

The chain combines TRBV19 with TRBJ1-2; no definite D call. CDR3 length: 14 residues. V lost 0 bases and J 8 bases, leaving 13 bases between the germline ends. From germline, CDR1 is LNHDA and CDR2 SQIVND (reference sequence). The CDR3 DNA sequence: TGTGCCAGTAGTATAGATCACAACATAGGCGGCTACACCTTC. Protein sequence: CASSIDHNIGGYTF. Together with reference TRBV19 and TRBJ1-2, the CDR3 gives the full variable domain: DGGITQSPKYLFRKEGQNVTLSCEQNLNHDAMYWYRQDPGQGLRLIYYSQIVNDFQKGDIAEGYSVSREKKESFPLTVTSAQKNPTAFYLCASSIDHNIGGYTFGSGTRLTVV.

This chain links TRBV29-1 with TRBJ1-3; the D is unclear. Germline values: CDR1 SQVTM, CDR2 ANQGSEA. The V and J ends lost 7 bases and 0 bases respectively, with 4 bases between them. This CDR3 contains 11 residues. CDR3 region: CSGASGNTIYF. The DNA for the CDR3 is TGCAGCGGTGCCTCTGGAAACACCATATATTTT.